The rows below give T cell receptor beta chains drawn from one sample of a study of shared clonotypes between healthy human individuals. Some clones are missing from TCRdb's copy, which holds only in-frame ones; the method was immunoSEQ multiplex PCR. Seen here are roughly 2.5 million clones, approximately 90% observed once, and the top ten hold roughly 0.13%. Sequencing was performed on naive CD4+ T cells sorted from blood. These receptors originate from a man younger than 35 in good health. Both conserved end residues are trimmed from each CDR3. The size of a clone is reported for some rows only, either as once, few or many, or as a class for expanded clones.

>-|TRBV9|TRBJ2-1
ASSEGTSGGLKF
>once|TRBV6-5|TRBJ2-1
ASRPDQRRGEQF
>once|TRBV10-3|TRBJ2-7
AISERGLGYEQY
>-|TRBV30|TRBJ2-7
AWSGGRHEQY
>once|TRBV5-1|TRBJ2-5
ASSLEASGLQETQY
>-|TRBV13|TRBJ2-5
ASSILANWGGQY
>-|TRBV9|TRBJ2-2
ASSEGQITGELF
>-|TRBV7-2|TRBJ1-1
ASSLASFSGAGAF
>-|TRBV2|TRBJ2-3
ASSQADTQY
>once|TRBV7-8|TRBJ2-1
ASSVPGLPHNEQF
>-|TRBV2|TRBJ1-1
ASSDPNTEAF
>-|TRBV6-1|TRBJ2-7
ASNRNGQLPYEQY
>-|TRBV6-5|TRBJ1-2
ASTRQGYYGYT
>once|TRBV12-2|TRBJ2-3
ASRLVMRPPGDTQY
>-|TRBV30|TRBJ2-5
AWTSGRLETQY
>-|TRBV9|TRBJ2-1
ASSSKDPSSYNEQF
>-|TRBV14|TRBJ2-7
ASSHGTSTNKDYEQY
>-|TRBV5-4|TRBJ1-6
ASSQALGNSPLH
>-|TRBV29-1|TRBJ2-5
SVAGGRETQY
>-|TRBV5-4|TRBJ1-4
ASSLSNTNEKLF
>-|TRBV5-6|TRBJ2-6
ASSSTRVSSGANVLT
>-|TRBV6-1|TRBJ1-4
ASRALGGDWEKLF
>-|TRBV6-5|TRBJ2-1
ASSYRTSGNEQF
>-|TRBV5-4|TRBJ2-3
ASSPLVTDTQY
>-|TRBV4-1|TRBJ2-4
ASSTPGTGVKNIQY
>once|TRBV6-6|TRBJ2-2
ASEEWNTGELF
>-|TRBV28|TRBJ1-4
ASSKILTLGNEKLF
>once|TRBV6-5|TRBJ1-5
ASSARAEGNQPQH
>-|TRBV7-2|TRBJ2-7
ASSHIPNTRGYEQY
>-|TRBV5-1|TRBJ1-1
ASSVGSTEAF
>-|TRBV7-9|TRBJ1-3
ASSLWGQGTGNTIY
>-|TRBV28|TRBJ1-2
ASSPDSSGANNYGYT
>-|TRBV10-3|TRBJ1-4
AISEVGGEKLF
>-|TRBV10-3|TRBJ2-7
ASQSGTASNEQY
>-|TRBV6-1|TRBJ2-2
ASSDLGDLNTGELF
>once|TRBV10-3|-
AISATRGTYEQY
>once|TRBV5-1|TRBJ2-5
ASTRGLRETQY
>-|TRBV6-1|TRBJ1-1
ASSEIPGGGGAF
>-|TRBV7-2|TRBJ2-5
ASSRGGKETQY
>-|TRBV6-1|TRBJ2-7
ASSAFPHEQY
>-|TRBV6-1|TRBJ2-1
ASFGGNYNEQF
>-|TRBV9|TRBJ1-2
ASSGATGTASNYGYT
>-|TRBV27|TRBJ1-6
ASRAGLNYNSPLH
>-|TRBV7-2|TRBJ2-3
ASSFVAENTDTQY
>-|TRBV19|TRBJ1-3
ASSFPTGTNLAGNTIY
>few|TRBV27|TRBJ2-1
ASSPGTRGDEQF
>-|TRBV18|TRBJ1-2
ASSPSGQGFGYT
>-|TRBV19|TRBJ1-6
ASKPGHINSPLH
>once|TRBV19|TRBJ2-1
ASSTPSVSGGEQF
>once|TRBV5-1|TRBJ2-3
ASSGGGSDTQY
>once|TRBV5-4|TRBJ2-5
ASSWDSQETQY
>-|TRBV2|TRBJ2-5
ASSEGSQETQY
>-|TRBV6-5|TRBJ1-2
ATASGGVNYGYT
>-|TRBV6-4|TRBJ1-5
ASSEWNRGPQH
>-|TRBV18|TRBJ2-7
ASSPVGSYEQY